This T cell receptor (beta chain) was obtained from a study of early T cells in non-severe SARS-CoV-2 infection. Each cDNA molecule carried a unique molecular identifier. A single record per CDR3 protein comes from TCRdb applying MiXCR to the 5' RACE reads. The sample holds about 63,000 distinct CDR3 sequences, 10% to 15% seen once. There are many counts of this clonotype. The CDR3 loop spans 18 amino acids. The V gene end was trimmed by 0 bases and the J gene end by 5 bases; junction bases not matched to a gene: 11. Per germline, CDR1 LNHDA and CDR2 SQIVND (reference sequence). Sequencing was performed on whole blood. The clonotype originates from an adult who was a healthcare worker with PCR-confirmed SARS-CoV-2 infection or an uninfected control (not recorded which). The rearrangement links TRBV19 to TRBJ2-7, with 12 bases that match TRBD2. The CDR3 is CASSIDPLLAGGIHEQYF. CDR3 DNA sequence: TGTGCCAGTAGTATAGACCCCCTTCTAGCGGGGGGGATCCACGAGCAGTACTTC.